Shown below are 20 T cell receptor beta chains from a single sample sequenced in a study of T cell responses to AZD1222 COVID-19 vaccine. The data were produced by immunoSEQ multiplex PCR, yet TCRdb's version contains in-frame clones alone and is incomplete. Of under 130,000 clones listed, about 85% are singletons. This sample comprised peripheral blood, obtained 28 days after the second AZD1222 dose. These receptors all come from an adult who received the AZD1222 COVID-19 vaccine.

The chain couples TRBV7-3 to TRBJ2-3; D is unresolved. There are 15 residues in the CDR3. Deletions cut 5 bases from V and 2 bases from J, with 14 bases between. Looked up from germline, CDR1 is SGHTA and CDR2 is FQGTGA. CDR3 region: CASSQGGAYTDTQYF. CDR3 DNA: TGTGCCAGCAGCCAAGGCGGAGCGTACACAGATACGCAGTATTTT.

In its sample, this clone was seen once. The rearrangement joins TRBV3-1 (or the pseudogene TRBV3-2) to TRBJ2-1, with a tentative D call TRBD1 (6 bases). Germline assignment: CDR1 LGHDT and CDR2 YNNKEL (reference sequence). Deletions cut 5 bases from V and 10 bases from J, with 15 bases between. The CDR3 extends over 13 amino acids. This CDR3 reads CASSNRTGQEQFF. The DNA for the CDR3 is TGTGCCAGCAGCAATCGAACAGGGCAGGAGCAGTTCTTC.

The V call is TRBV6-4, the J call TRBJ1-1; no definite D call. The CDR3 sequence is 14 residues long. Germline lookup yields CDR1 MRHNA and CDR2 SNTAGT. Trimming stripped 4 bases from V and 4 bases from J, with 13 bases between. For the CDR3, the DNA is TGTGCCAGCAGTGTAGAGTCTCGGGGCACTGAAGCTTTCTTT. It specifies CASSVESRGTEAFF.

The CDR3 DNA reads as TGTGCCAGCAGCGTAGGAGTTAGCGGATTATTCACAGATACGCAGTATTTT. Translating it yields CASSVGVSGLFTDTQYF. This sequence joins TRBV9 and TRBJ2-3, with a possible D match to TRBD2 (6 bases). The V gene's germline CDR1 is SGDLS and CDR2 YYNGEE. The CDR3 sequence is 17 residues long. V was shortened by 0 bases and J by 2 bases, with 16 bases between the two germline ends. Combining the CDR3 with reference TRBV9 and TRBJ2-3 gives the whole variable domain DSGVTQTPKHLITATGQRVTLRCSPRSGDLSVYWYQQSLDQGLQFLIQYYNGEERAKGNILERFSAQQFPDLHSELNLSSLELGDSALYFCASSVGVSGLFTDTQYFGPGTRLTVL.

The V gene is TRBV6-6, the J gene TRBJ1-4, with 7 positions matching TRBD1. V trimming: 5 bases; J trimming: 4 bases; junction bases outside the gene matches: 16. The CDR3 consists of 18 residues. The germline V gene encodes CDR1 MNHNY and CDR2 SVGAGI (reference sequence). The CDR3 DNA follows: TGTGCCAGCAGTCCAGGATTTTCAGGGGGTTTCGGTAATGAAAAACTGTTTTTT. Translated, it gives CASSPGFSGGFGNEKLFF.

This chain uses TRBV5-1 with TRBJ2-3, with a weak D call TRBD1 (6 bases). The CDR3 sequence is 14 residues long. CDR1 SGHRS and CDR2 YFSETQ come from the germline V gene. V was pared by 4 bases and J by 0 bases, with 9 bases between. The CDR3 DNA follows: TGCGCCAGCAGCCCACAGGGTAGCACAGATACGCAGTATTTT. It translates to CASSPQGSTDTQYF.

The chain has TRBV27 and TRBJ1-1; TRBD1 aligns across 9 bases. The V segment lost 5 bases and the J segment 4 bases; nucleotides outside the gene matches: 11. Germline CDR1 is MNHEY and CDR2 is SMNVEV (reference sequence). The CDR3 runs to 16 residues. The CDR3 spells CASSPDRGTWGTEAFF. In DNA, the CDR3 is TGTGCCAGCAGTCCGGACAGGGGCACTTGGGGCACTGAAGCTTTCTTT.

Regarding this clone: This same CDR3 is encoded by further DNA sequences in the sample. The chain combines TRBV28 with TRBJ2-7, with TRBD2 identical over 7 bases. The CDR3 has 14 amino acids. The junction had 2 bases not matched to a gene; V was cut back by 3 bases and J by 0 bases. Germline CDR1 MDHEN, CDR2 SYDVKM. The CDR3 nucleotides read TGTGCCAGCAGTTTGGGGGGGTCCTCCTACGAGCAGTACTTC. Translating it yields CASSLGGSSYEQYF.

The chain's CDR3 is CATSRDSGSDEQYF. The CDR3 DNA sequence: TGTGCCACCAGCAGAGATTCCGGGAGCGACGAGCAGTACTTC. V is TRBV15 and J is TRBJ2-7, with D possibly matching TRBD2 (6 bases). V shed 0 bases and J shed 5 bases, with 11 bases lying between them. This CDR3 is built from 14 residues. The germline V gene has CDR1 LNHNV and CDR2 YYDKDF (reference sequence).

V usage is TRBV5-1 and J usage is TRBJ2-5, with 9 bases matching TRBD1. V shed 4 bases, J shed 5 bases, and the junction held 6 bases outside the gene matches. The germline V gene encodes CDR1 SGHRS and CDR2 YFSETQ. The CDR3 runs to 14 residues. CDR3 region: CASSEQGARETQYF. In DNA form, the CDR3 reads TGCGCCAGCAGCGAACAGGGGGCGAGGGAGACCCAGTACTTC.

This clone was recorded only once. This CDR3 is CASSFVSPNTGELFF. CDR3 nucleotide sequence: TGTGCCAGCAGCTTTGTCTCTCCGAACACCGGGGAGCTGTTTTTT. The rearrangement uses TRBV7-9 and TRBJ2-2; D is unresolved. The CDR3 loop spans 15 amino acids. V lost 3 bases, J lost 0 bases, and 8 bases lay in between. Germline CDR1 and CDR2: SEHNR and FQNEAQ (reference sequence).

The chain has TRBV5-1 and TRBJ2-7, with 9 bases fitting TRBD2. Germline V gene lookup returns CDR1 SGHRS and CDR2 YFSETQ. The CDR3 has 14 residues. Trimming cost V 4 bases and J 7 bases; bases outside gene matches: 9. The CDR3 sequence: CASSISGTSLEQYF. The CDR3 nucleotides are TGCGCCAGCAGCATCTCCGGGACTAGCTTGGAGCAGTACTTC.

V gene TRBV7-6 combines with J gene TRBJ2-3; no reliable D call. The germline gives CDR1 SGHVS, CDR2 FNYEAQ. V was pared by 0 bases and J by 4 bases, with 5 bases between. This CDR3 is built from 13 residues. The CDR3 nucleotides read TGTGCCAGCAGCTTAGCTATCTCAGATACGCAGTATTTT. Protein product: CASSLAISDTQYF.

The CDR3 loop is CASSQELAGGSYTF. The CDR3 DNA reads as TGTGCCAGCAGCCAAGAACTGGCAGGGGGTAGCTACACCTTC. V usage is TRBV14 and J usage is TRBJ1-2; 7 bases are a match to TRBD1. The length of the CDR3 is 14 residues. CDR1 SGHDN and CDR2 FVKESK come from the germline V gene. Trimming cost V 0 bases and J 9 bases; bases outside gene matches: 7.

The chain recombines TRBV11-3 with TRBJ2-3; 11 bases align to TRBD2. CDR3 length equals 15 residues. Germline values: CDR1 SGHNT, CDR2 YENEEA. Trimming removed 5 bases from V and 3 bases from J; junction bases left unmatched: 4. CDR3 DNA sequence: TGTGCCAGCAGCCCCCGACTAGCGGGAACAGATACGCAGTATTTT. Its translation is CASSPRLAGTDTQYF.

The chain combines TRBV3-1 (or the pseudogene TRBV3-2) with TRBJ1-2; D is ambiguous. This CDR3 is built from 14 residues. Germline V gene sequence: CDR1 LGHDT, CDR2 YNNKEL (reference sequence). V lost 4 bases to trimming and J lost 1 base, with 10 bases between them. In nucleotides, the CDR3 is TGTGCCAGCAGCCCTCCGGGAGGTAACTATGGCTACACCTTC. Amino acid sequence: CASSPPGGNYGYTF.

The V gene is TRBV5-1, the J gene TRBJ2-2; 8 nucleotides match TRBD1. CDR1 is SGHRS, CDR2 YFSETQ, per germline. The trim removed 4 bases at V and 0 bases at J, leaving 2 bases unmatched. CDR3 size: 15 residues. In DNA, the CDR3 is TGCGCCAGCAGCACGGACAGGGCGAACACCGGGGAGCTGTTTTTT. It codes for CASSTDRANTGELFF.

The J gene is TRBJ2-3, the V gene TRBV6-2 or TRBV6-3, with TRBD2 identical over 11 bases. The CDR3 sequence is 18 residues long. CDR1 is MNHEY, CDR2 SVGEGT, per germline. Trimming cost V 0 bases and J 2 bases; bases outside gene matches: 7. For the CDR3, the DNA is TGTGCCAGCAGTTACTCGTTTGTAGCGGGAGGGGACACAGATACGCAGTATTTT. Translated, it gives CASSYSFVAGGDTDTQYF.

V gene TRBV9 combines with J gene TRBJ2-7, with D hard to call. The CDR3 runs 16 residues. CDR1 SGDLS and CDR2 YYNGEE come from the germline V gene. The germline V and J ends were trimmed by 4 bases and 0 bases, with 17 bases remaining between them. CDR3 region: CASSPLGMTSSYEQYF. In nucleotides, the CDR3 is TGTGCCAGCAGCCCACTGGGAATGACGAGCTCCTACGAGCAGTACTTC.

The gene calls are TRBV19 and TRBJ1-2; D remains ambiguous. The CDR3 is 15 amino acids. Trimming cost V 3 bases and J 3 bases, with 14 bases left between them. CDR1 is LNHDA, CDR2 SQIVND, per germline (reference sequence). Here the CDR3 DNA reads TGTGCCAGTAGTATCAGCACGGTCAACGACTATGGCTACACCTTC. It codes for CASSISTVNDYGYTF. The variable domain in full, completed from reference TRBV19 and TRBJ1-2, reads DGGITQSPKYLFRKEGQNVTLSCEQNLNHDAMYWYRQDPGQGLRLIYYSQIVNDFQKGDIAEGYSVSREKKESFPLTVTSAQKNPTAFYLCASSISTVNDYGYTFGSGTRLTVV.